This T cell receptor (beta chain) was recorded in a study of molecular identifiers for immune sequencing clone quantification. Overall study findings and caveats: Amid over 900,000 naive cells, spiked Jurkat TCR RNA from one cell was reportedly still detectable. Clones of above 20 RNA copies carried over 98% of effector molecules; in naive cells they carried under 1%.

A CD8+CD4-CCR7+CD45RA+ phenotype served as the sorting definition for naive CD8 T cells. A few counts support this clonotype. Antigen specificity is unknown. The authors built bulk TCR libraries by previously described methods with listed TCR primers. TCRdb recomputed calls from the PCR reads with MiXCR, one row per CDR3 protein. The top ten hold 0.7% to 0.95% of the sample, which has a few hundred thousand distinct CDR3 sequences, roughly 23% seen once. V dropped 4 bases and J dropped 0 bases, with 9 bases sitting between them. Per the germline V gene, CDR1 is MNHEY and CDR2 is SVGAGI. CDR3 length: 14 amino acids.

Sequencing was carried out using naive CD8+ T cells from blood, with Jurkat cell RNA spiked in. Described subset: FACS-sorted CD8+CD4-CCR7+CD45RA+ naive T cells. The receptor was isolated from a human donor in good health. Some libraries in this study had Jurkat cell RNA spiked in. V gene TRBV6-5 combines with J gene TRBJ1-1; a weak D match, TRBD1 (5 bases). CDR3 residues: CASSWGPLNTEAFF. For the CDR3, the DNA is TGTGCCAGCAGTTGGGGCCCATTGAACACTGAAGCTTTCTTT.